These 31 T cell receptor beta chains came from one sample sequenced in a study of blood T cell repertoires in COVID-19. Assay: immunoSEQ multiplex PCR; the TCRdb copy retains only in-frame clones and omits some. The profile covers 250,000 to 300,000 clones, with just over 85% appearing a single time and around 16% taken by the ten largest. The sequenced material came from PBMCs or T cells enriched from blood (not recorded which). The receptors come from a man in his late teens or twenties who had recovered from COVID-19.

This chain uses TRBV6-1 with TRBJ1-5; maybe TRBD1 (6 bases). Germline CDR1 is MNHNS and CDR2 is SASEGT. The length of the CDR3 is 16 residues. V lost 3 bases to trimming and J lost 0 bases, with 12 bases between them. The CDR3 loop is CASSDRQDLSNQPQHF. The CDR3 coding sequence is TGTGCCAGCAGTGATCGACAGGATCTTAGCAATCAGCCCCAGCATTTT.

The chain uses TRBV2 and TRBJ1-4; no definite D call. CDR1 and CDR2 (germline): SNHLY, FYNNEI. V gave up 9 bases and J gave up 8 bases, with 10 bases separating them. This CDR3 region has 11 residues. DNA for the CDR3: TGTGCCAGTGTAACCGGGGAAAAACTGTTTTTT. This sequence encodes CASVTGEKLFF.

This chain connects TRBV9 to TRBJ1-1; D may be TRBD1 (6 bases). The CDR3 length is 13 residues. CDR1 SGDLS and CDR2 YYNGEE come from the germline V gene. The V end lost 1 base, the J end lost 6 bases, and 10 bases lay between the germline ends. In nucleotides, the CDR3 is TGTGCCAGCAGCGTACTCTCAGGGGCTGAAGCTTTCTTT. This translates into CASSVLSGAEAFF.

The chain's CDR3 is CASSLPHAGRYVLTF. The DNA for the CDR3 is TGTGCCAGCAGCTTGCCCCACGCAGGCCGCTACGTCCTGACTTTC. The chain combines TRBV5-5 with TRBJ2-6; D unclear. CDR1 is SGHKS and CDR2 is YYEKEE in the germline V gene (reference sequence). The CDR3 consists of 15 residues. Trimming took 1 base from V and 11 from J, leaving 16 bases between them. Full variable domain (remainder filled in from reference TRBV5-5 and TRBJ2-6): DAGVTQSPTHLIKTRGQQVTLRCSPISGHKSVSWYQQVLGQGPQFIFQYYEKEERGRGNFPDRFSARQFPNYSSELNVNALLLGDSALYLCASSLPHAGRYVLTFGAGSRLTVL.

Details on this clone: An end of the junction does not agree with germline; a read error may underlie this. The V gene is TRBV12-3 or TRBV12-4, the J gene TRBJ1-2, with D perhaps TRBD1 (6 bases). The length of the CDR3 is 9 residues. CDR3 bases: TGTGCCAGCAGTTCGACAGGCCCCTTC. It codes for CASSSTGPF.

The gene calls are TRBV4-1 and TRBJ2-4; 10 nucleotides agree with TRBD2. This CDR3 is built from 17 residues. Germline CDR1 MGHRA, CDR2 YSYEKL. Unmatched junction bases numbered 9, after V lost 3 bases and J lost 4 bases. The CDR3 DNA reads TGCGCCAGCAGCCAGGAGGGAGCGGGGGGGACAAAAAACATTCAGTACTTC. It is translated as CASSQEGAGGTKNIQYF.

This sequence joins TRBV30 and TRBJ1-6, with D perhaps TRBD1 (6 bases). From germline, CDR1 is GTSNPN and CDR2 SVGIG (reference sequence). This CDR3 has 15 amino acids. The germline V and J ends were trimmed by 1 base and 3 bases, with 10 bases remaining between them. As DNA, the CDR3 is TGTGCCTGGAGTGCGCAGGGGAGCTATAATTCACCCCTCCACTTT. Translated: CAWSAQGSYNSPLHF.

The chain joins TRBV19 to TRBJ2-7; 7 bases fit TRBD2. Germline-derived CDR1 and CDR2 are LNHDA and SQIVND (reference sequence). This CDR3 has 15 residues. V lost 5 bases, J lost 0 bases, and 7 bases stayed unmatched. This chain's CDR3 is CASSYGTTSSYEQYF. CDR3 coding DNA: TGTGCCAGTAGTTACGGGACTACGAGCTCCTACGAGCAGTACTTC.

This clone occurred a few times. The chain has TRBV6-5 and TRBJ1-4; the match to TRBD1 covers 7 bases. V was clipped by 6 bases and J by 8 bases; unmatched bases: 9. CDR3 length: 14 residues. Germline CDR1 reads MNHEY; CDR2 reads SVGAGI. CDR3 DNA sequence: TGTGCCAGCAGCGGGACAGTCAACGGGGAAAAACTGTTTTTT. This gives the protein CASSGTVNGEKLFF.

The chain employs TRBV27 and TRBJ2-1, with 9 bases aligning to TRBD2. The germline V gene encodes CDR1 MNHEY and CDR2 SMNVEV (reference sequence). V shed 2 bases and J 9 bases; nucleotides not matched to a gene: 5. This CDR3 has 14 residues. DNA of the CDR3: TGTGCCAGCAGTTTAAGGGGCGGGGGGGCTGAGCAGTTCTTC. This encodes CASSLRGGGAEQFF.

With respect to this clone: Likely a read error: the CDR3 ends without its conserved phenylalanine or tryptophan. The DNA is left out, because the CDR3 cannot be placed on it with certainty; the CDR3 is given as TCRdb lists it. The gene calls are TRBV23-1 and TRBJ1-2; TRBD1 is the table's D call and was not checked against the DNA. TRBV23-1 carries the ORF label, with uncertain function. The CDR3 has 10 residues if both end residues are counted. The CDR3 is CASSQSDRAL.

The J gene is TRBJ2-7, the V gene TRBV7-3; 8 nucleotides align to TRBD2. Germline CDR1 reads SGHTA; CDR2 reads FQGTGA. V was clipped by 5 bases and J by 2 bases; unmatched bases: 14. This CDR3 contains 17 residues. The CDR3 loop is CASSPKGRLAPTYEQYF. The DNA for the CDR3 is TGTGCCAGCAGCCCCAAGGGGAGACTAGCGCCAACCTACGAGCAGTACTTC.

This sequence joins TRBV18 and TRBJ2-3; 16 bases map to TRBD2. The CDR3 totals 15 residues. V trimming: 5 bases; J trimming: 4 bases; junction bases outside the gene matches: 0. Germline CDR1 is KGHSH and CDR2 is LQKENI. The CDR3 region is CASSGTSGRADTQYF. The CDR3 DNA follows: TGTGCCAGCTCAGGGACTAGCGGGAGGGCAGATACGCAGTATTTT.

This chain links TRBV19 with TRBJ1-5; tentative D call: TRBD1 (6 bases). Deletions cut 6 bases from V and 6 bases from J, with 9 bases between. Germline CDR1 reads LNHDA; CDR2 reads SQIVND (reference sequence). The CDR3 totals 12 residues. The CDR3 sequence is CASRTGLQPQHF. CDR3 coding DNA: TGTGCCAGTAGGACAGGCCTTCAGCCCCAGCATTTT.

The V gene is TRBV20-1, the J gene TRBJ2-5; maybe TRBD2 (6 bases). Germline assignment: CDR1 DFQATT and CDR2 SNEGSKA (reference sequence). With 6 bases removed from V and 4 bases from J, the gap between germline ends came to 18 bases. CDR3 length: 14 amino acids. The CDR3 region has the DNA TGCAGTGCGAGTAAAACGGGAGCTGGAGAGACCCAGTACTTC. Amino acid sequence: CSASKTGAGETQYF.

V gene TRBV7-2 combines with J gene TRBJ2-5; D is unresolved. V dropped 1 base and J dropped 5 bases, with 23 bases sitting between them. The CDR3 sequence is 18 residues long. Germline CDR1 is SGHTA and CDR2 is FQGNSA. CDR3 coding DNA: TGTGCCAGCAGCTTAGTTCTTGCCGCCGCTACCCTATCGGAGACCCAGTACTTC. Its protein product is CASSLVLAAATLSETQYF.

V gene TRBV6-5 combines with J gene TRBJ2-3; D might be TRBD1 (5 bases). Trimming shortened V by 4 bases and J by 13 bases, and 12 bases separated the two germline ends. CDR1 MNHEY and CDR2 SVGAGI come from the germline V gene. The CDR3 length is 11 residues. CDR3: CASSSTGREYF. For the CDR3, the DNA is TGTGCCAGCAGTTCCACAGGAAGAGAGTATTTT.

The sample holds one count of this clone. V is TRBV7-2 and J is TRBJ2-6, with 8 nucleotides matching TRBD1. The germline V gene encodes CDR1 SGHTA and CDR2 FQGNSA. V lost 1 base to trimming and J lost 0 bases; unmatched junction nucleotides: 5. The CDR3 is made up of 18 amino acids. DNA for the CDR3: TGTGCCAGCAGCTTAGGCGGACAGGGAAGCTCTGGGGCCAACGTCCTGACTTTC. Translating it yields CASSLGGQGSSGANVLTF. Based on the CDR3 plus reference TRBV7-2 and TRBJ2-6, the full variable domain is GAGVSQSPSNKVTEKGKDVELRCDPISGHTALYWYRQSLGQGLEFLIYFQGNSAPDKSGLPSDRFSAERTGGSVSTLTIQRTQQEDSAVYLCASSLGGQGSSGANVLTFGAGSRLTVL.

V usage is TRBV5-1 and J usage is TRBJ2-7; perhaps TRBD2 as D (6 bases). Per germline, CDR1 SGHRS and CDR2 YFSETQ. Trimming cost V 4 bases and J 0 bases, with 17 bases left between them. The CDR3 consists of 16 residues. This CDR3 is CASSVVIAESSYEQYF. The CDR3 DNA is TGCGCCAGCAGCGTCGTCATAGCGGAGAGCTCCTACGAGCAGTACTTC.

The CDR3 spells CASSRGSVDSGNTIYF. The CDR3 DNA reads TGTGCCAGCAGCAGGGGCAGCGTTGACTCTGGAAACACCATATATTTT. V gene TRBV11-3 combines with J gene TRBJ1-3; a possible D gene is TRBD1 (5 bases). The V and J ends lost 5 bases and 0 bases respectively, with 14 bases between them. The CDR3 covers 16 residues. Germline V lookup: CDR1 SGHNT, CDR2 YENEEA.

The V and J genes are TRBV5-1 and TRBJ1-2; TRBD1 aligns across 8 bases. Germline CDR1 and CDR2: SGHRS and YFSETQ. CDR3 length equals 15 residues. V lost 0 bases, J lost 2 bases, and 3 bases stayed unmatched. The CDR3 bases are TGCGCCAGCAGCTTGGAGCAGGGGGCAAACTATGGCTACACCTTC. It translates to CASSLEQGANYGYTF.

V and J are TRBV19 and TRBJ2-5; 7 bases line up with TRBD1. The CDR3 contains 14 residues. V lost 10 bases, J lost 5 bases, and 13 bases stayed unmatched. CDR1 and CDR2 (germline): LNHDA, SQIVND (reference sequence). CDR3 residues: CATRTGALHETQYF. The CDR3 DNA reads TGTGCCACCCGAACAGGGGCCCTCCACGAGACCCAGTACTTC. The full variable domain, rest sourced from reference TRBV19 and TRBJ2-5, is DGGITQSPKYLFRKEGQNVTLSCEQNLNHDAMYWYRQDPGQGLRLIYYSQIVNDFQKGDIAEGYSVSREKKESFPLTVTSAQKNPTAFYLCATRTGALHETQYFGPGTRLLVL.

The rearrangement uses TRBV12-3 or TRBV12-4 and TRBJ2-1; D not resolved. The CDR3 loop spans 12 amino acids. The V end lost 8 bases, the J end lost 7 bases, and 12 bases lay between the germline ends. CDR3 coding DNA: TGTGCCAGCTCTTATAGCCGGAATGAGCAGTTCTTC. The encoded protein is CASSYSRNEQFF.

The V call is TRBV7-9, the J call TRBJ2-7; 10 bases match TRBD2. V trimming: 0 bases; J trimming: 6 bases; junction bases outside the gene matches: 5. Germline-derived CDR1 and CDR2 are SEHNR and FQNEAQ (reference sequence). CDR3 length: 15 amino acids. The CDR3 coding sequence is TGTGCCAGCAGCTTAGCGGTAGCGGGGGGAGGCGAGCAGTACTTC. It encodes CASSLAVAGGGEQYF.

This clone was observed a single time. For the CDR3, the DNA is TGTGCCAGCCAGGAGGGGGGGGCGGGGGGCGAGCAGTACTTC. This translates into CASQEGGAGGEQYF. The chain carries TRBV27 and TRBJ2-7; 8 nucleotides line up with TRBD2. There are 14 residues in the CDR3. Looked up from germline, CDR1 is MNHEY and CDR2 is SMNVEV (reference sequence). The J segment lost 6 bases and the V segment lost 8 bases, leaving 12 bases of the junction unmatched.

J is TRBJ1-2 and V is TRBV29-1, with D unresolved. Germline V gene lookup returns CDR1 SQVTM and CDR2 ANQGSEA. This CDR3 contains 11 residues. V was cut by 4 bases and J by 2 bases, with 5 bases left in between. The CDR3 spells CSVAENYGYTF. The CDR3 coding sequence is TGCAGCGTTGCTGAGAACTATGGCTACACCTTC. The full variable domain, its missing parts supplied by reference TRBV29-1 and TRBJ1-2, is SAVISQKPSRDICQRGTSLTIQCQVDSQVTMMFWYRQQPGQSLTLIATANQGSEATYESGFVIDKFPISRPNLTFSTLTVSNMSPEDSSIYLCSVAENYGYTFGSGTRLTVV.

The chain recombines TRBV27 with TRBJ1-5, with TRBD1 matching over 9 bases. There are 15 residues in the CDR3. V was clipped by 7 bases and J by 5 bases; unmatched bases: 9. The germline gives CDR1 MNHEY, CDR2 SMNVEV (reference sequence). The CDR3 spells CASNPTGGIDQPQHF. CDR3 bases: TGTGCCAGCAACCCGACAGGGGGAATCGATCAGCCCCAGCATTTT.

With regard to this clone: Because the CDR3's place on the DNA is in doubt, the DNA is left out and the CDR3 is given as listed by TCRdb. The chain carries TRBV21-1 and TRBJ1-3; TRBD1 is the table's D call and was not checked against the DNA. TRBV21-1 is flagged as a pseudogene. The CDR3 is made up of 17 amino acids, end residues included. CDR3: CASSKVAQGISGNTIYF.

The chain carries TRBV25-1 and TRBJ2-7, with TRBD1 as a possible D gene (6 bases). Germline CDR1 and CDR2: MGHDK and SYGVNS. This CDR3 is 14 amino acids long. Trimming stripped 1 base from V and 1 base from J, with 8 bases between. The CDR3 DNA reads as TGTGCCAGCAGTGAATTCACAGGGTCCTACGAGCAGTACTTC. It translates to CASSEFTGSYEQYF.

This sequence joins TRBV18 and TRBJ1-1, with 8 nucleotides matching TRBD1. CDR3 length equals 14 residues. Germline values: CDR1 KGHSH, CDR2 LQKENI. V shed 5 bases and J 4 bases; nucleotides not matched to a gene: 6. CDR3 region: CASSVQGASTEAFF. The CDR3 region has the DNA TGTGCCAGCTCAGTCCAGGGGGCCAGCACTGAAGCTTTCTTT.

V is TRBV3-1 (or the pseudogene TRBV3-2) and J is TRBJ2-1; D might be TRBD1 (7 bases). V was clipped by 4 bases and J by 7 bases, with 23 bases between them. Germline V gene sequence: CDR1 LGHDT, CDR2 YNNKEL (reference sequence). The CDR3 runs to 17 residues. The CDR3 reads CASSRYRGTSTFNEQFF. CDR3 nucleotides: TGTGCCAGCAGCCGGTACAGGGGTACTAGCACGTTTAATGAGCAGTTCTTC.